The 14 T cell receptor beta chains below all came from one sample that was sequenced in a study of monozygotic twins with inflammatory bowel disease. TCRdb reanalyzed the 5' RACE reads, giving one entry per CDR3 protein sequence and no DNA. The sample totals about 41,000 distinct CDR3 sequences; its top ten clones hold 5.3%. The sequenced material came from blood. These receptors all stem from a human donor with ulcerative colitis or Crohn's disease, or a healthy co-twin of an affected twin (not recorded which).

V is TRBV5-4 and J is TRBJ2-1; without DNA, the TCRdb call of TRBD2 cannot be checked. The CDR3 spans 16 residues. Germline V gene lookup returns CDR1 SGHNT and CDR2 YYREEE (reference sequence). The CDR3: CASSPPLAGSNNEQFF.

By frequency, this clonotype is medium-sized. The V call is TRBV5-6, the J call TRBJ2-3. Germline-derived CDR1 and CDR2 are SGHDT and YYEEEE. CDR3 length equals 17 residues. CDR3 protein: CASSLPEDSAYTDTQYF.

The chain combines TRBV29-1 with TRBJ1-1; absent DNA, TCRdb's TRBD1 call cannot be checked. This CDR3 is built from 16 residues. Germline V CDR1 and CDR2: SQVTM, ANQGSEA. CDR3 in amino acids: CSVALTPPGEGTEAFF. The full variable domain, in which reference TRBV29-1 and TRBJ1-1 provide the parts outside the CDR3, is SAVISQKPSRDICQRGTSLTIQCQVDSQVTMMFWYRQQPGQSLTLIATANQGSEATYESGFVIDKFPISRPNLTFSTLTVSNMSPEDSSIYLCSVALTPPGEGTEAFFGQGTRLTVV.

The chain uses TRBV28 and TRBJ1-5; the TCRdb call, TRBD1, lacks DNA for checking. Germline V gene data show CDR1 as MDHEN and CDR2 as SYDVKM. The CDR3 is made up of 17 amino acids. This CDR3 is CASSLGGQGGRNQPQHF.

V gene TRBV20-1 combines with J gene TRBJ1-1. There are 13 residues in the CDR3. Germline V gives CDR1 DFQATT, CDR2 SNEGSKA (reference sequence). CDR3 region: CSALPGGYTEAFF.

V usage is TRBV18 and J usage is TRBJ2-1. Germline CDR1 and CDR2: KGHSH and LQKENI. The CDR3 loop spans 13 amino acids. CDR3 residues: CASSPQLYNEQFF.

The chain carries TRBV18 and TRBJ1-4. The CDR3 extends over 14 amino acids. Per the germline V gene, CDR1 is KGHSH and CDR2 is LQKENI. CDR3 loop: CASSPTSTNEKLFF.

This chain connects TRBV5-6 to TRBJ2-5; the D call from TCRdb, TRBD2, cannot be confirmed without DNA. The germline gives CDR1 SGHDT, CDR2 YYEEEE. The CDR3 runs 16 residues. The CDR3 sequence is CASSAKVAGIQETQYF.

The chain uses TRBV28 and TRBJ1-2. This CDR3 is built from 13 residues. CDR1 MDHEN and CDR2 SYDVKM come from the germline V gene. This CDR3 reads CASSSGNNYGYTF.

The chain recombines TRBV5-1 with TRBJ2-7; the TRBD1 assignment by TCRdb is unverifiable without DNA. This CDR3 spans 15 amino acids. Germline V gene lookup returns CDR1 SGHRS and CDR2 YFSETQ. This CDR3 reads CASNPQDRESYEQYF.

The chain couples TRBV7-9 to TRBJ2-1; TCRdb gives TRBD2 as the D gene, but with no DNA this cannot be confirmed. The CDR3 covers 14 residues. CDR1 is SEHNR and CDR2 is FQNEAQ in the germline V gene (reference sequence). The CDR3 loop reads CASSLGLADNEQFF. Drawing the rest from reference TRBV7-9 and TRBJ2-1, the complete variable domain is DTGVSQNPRHKITKRGQNVTFRCDPISEHNRLYWYRQTLGQGPEFLTYFQNEAQLEKSRLLSDRFSAERPKGSFSTLEIQRTEQGDSAMYLCASSLGLADNEQFFGPGTRLTVL.

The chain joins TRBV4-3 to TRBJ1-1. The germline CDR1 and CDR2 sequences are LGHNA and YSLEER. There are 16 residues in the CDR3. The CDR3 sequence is CASSQDFWEVNTEAFF.

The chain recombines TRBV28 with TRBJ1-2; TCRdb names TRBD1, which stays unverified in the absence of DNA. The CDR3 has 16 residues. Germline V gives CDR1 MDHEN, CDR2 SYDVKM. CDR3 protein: CASNDPGPLSFYGYTF.

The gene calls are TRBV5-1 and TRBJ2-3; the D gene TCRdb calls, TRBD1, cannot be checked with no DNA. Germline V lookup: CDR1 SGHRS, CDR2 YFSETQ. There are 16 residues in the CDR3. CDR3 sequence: CASSFDGQGRADTQYF.